One sample yielded the 21 T cell receptor beta chains listed below, sequenced in a study of naive and memory T cell subsets (dated by TCRdb to 2016 to 2017). The method behind the library was UMI-ligation and nested PCR. Sequencer: Illumina MiSeq. An equimolar mix of two oligonucleotides covering both TRBC1 and TRBC2 was used as the beta constant-region primer. TCRdb reprocessed the public reads (quality trimming at Q25 with fastp, clone calling with MiXCR) and kept in-frame beta chains. Rows with one shared CDR3 protein collapse into an entry with the most common genes and DNA. Recorded for this sample are approximately 82,000 distinct CDR3 sequences; 7% of them occurred a single time. Of the sample, over 1.5% is held by the ten largest clones. Sequenced material: central memory CD4+ T cells from blood. The meaning of the sample's cell subset or site label: central memory, CD45RA- CD27+. All receptors come from a human donor in good health.

This clonotype was detected ten times or more. This chain joins TRBV3-1 and TRBJ2-7, with D perhaps matching TRBD1 (5 bases). V lost 0 bases, J lost 6 bases, and 18 bases lay in between. CDR1 is LGHDT and CDR2 is YNNKEL in the germline V gene (reference sequence). The CDR3 has 16 amino acids. The CDR3, as DNA: TGTGCCAGCAGCCAAGAGGTGGGCAGGGAAAGGCTCGAGCAGTACTTC. The encoded protein is CASSQEVGRERLEQYF.

The sample holds many counts of this clonotype. The rearrangement joins TRBV27 to TRBJ1-5; TRBD1 matches 8 bases. After removal of 6 bases from V and 5 bases from J, the junction contained 6 bases not matched to a gene. This CDR3 is 14 amino acids long. The germline V gene encodes CDR1 MNHEY and CDR2 SMNVEV (reference sequence). CDR3 bases: TGTGCCAGCAGGAGACAGGGGTACGATCAGCCCCAGCATTTT. Protein sequence: CASRRQGYDQPQHF.

The DNA of the CDR3 is TGTGCCAGCAGCTTTGACGCGGGGGGGTACAATGAGCAGTTCTTC. The encoded protein is CASSFDAGGYNEQFF. The chain is built from TRBV7-7 and TRBJ2-1; 9 nucleotides align to TRBD2. V trimming: 3 bases; J trimming: 4 bases; junction bases outside the gene matches: 4. Germline CDR1 and CDR2: SSHAT and FNYEAQ (reference sequence). This CDR3 spans 15 amino acids.

A few counts support this clonotype. The chain links TRBV7-2 to TRBJ1-4; 9 positions match TRBD1. V shed 3 bases, J shed 7 bases, and the junction held 3 bases outside the gene matches. CDR3 length: 14 residues. Germline V gene lookup returns CDR1 SGHTA and CDR2 FQGNSA. The CDR3 protein is CASSLTGGGEKLFF. The CDR3, as DNA: TGTGCCAGCAGCTTGACAGGGGGAGGTGAAAAACTGTTTTTT.

In this sample, this clonotype turned up a few times. The V and J genes are TRBV28 and TRBJ2-7; tentatively, D is TRBD2 (6 bases). Trimming shortened V by 6 bases and J by 7 bases, and 25 bases separated the two germline ends. CDR1 MDHEN and CDR2 SYDVKM come from the germline V gene. The CDR3 runs to 16 residues. DNA for the CDR3: TGTGCCAGCAGCCTCCAGGGCCAGGGAGGCCTCGGAGAGCAGTACTTC. This gives the protein CASSLQGQGGLGEQYF.

The V and J genes are TRBV6-2 or TRBV6-3 and TRBJ2-3, with D unclear. Trimming removed 6 bases at V and 7 bases at J, with 8 bases between. The CDR3 has 11 residues. Germline V gene data show CDR1 as MNHEY and CDR2 as SVGEGT. In DNA form, the CDR3 reads TGTGCCAGCAGCCGCATGAATACGCAGTATTTT. This gives the protein CASSRMNTQYF.

This clonotype was counted a few times. The chain employs TRBV6-1 and TRBJ2-1; 8 bases map to TRBD2. The CDR3 runs to 14 residues. Germline CDR1 MNHNS, CDR2 SASEGT. The J segment lost 12 bases and the V segment lost 3 bases, leaving 10 bases of the junction unmatched. The CDR3 loop is CASSDTMGLVGQFF. The CDR3 nucleotides are TGTGCCAGCAGTGATACCATGGGACTAGTTGGGCAGTTCTTC.

Many counts were recorded for this clonotype. V gene TRBV19 combines with J gene TRBJ1-1, with unresolved D. This CDR3 has 15 amino acids. Germline CDR1 LNHDA, CDR2 SQIVND (reference sequence). Trimming removed 1 base from V and 4 bases from J, with 13 bases in between. The CDR3 coding sequence is TGTGCCAGTAGTATAGGCCAGGCCGTTAGCACTGAAGCTTTCTTT. It is translated as CASSIGQAVSTEAFF.

This clonotype has at least ten counts. This rearrangement joins TRBV12-3 or TRBV12-4 to TRBJ2-4; perhaps TRBD2 as D (5 bases). Trimming pared 1 base from V and 4 bases from J, leaving 14 bases between. There are 16 residues in the CDR3. CDR3 sequence: CASSLGENRQKNIQYF. For the CDR3, the DNA is TGTGCCAGCAGTTTAGGGGAGAACAGACAAAAAAACATTCAGTACTTC.

This clonotype came up many times. The chain combines TRBV7-2 with TRBJ2-5; the D gene could be TRBD1 or TRBD2 (5 bases each). The CDR3 has 16 amino acids. Germline CDR1 reads SGHTA; CDR2 reads FQGNSA. Trimming pared 5 bases from V and 1 base from J, leaving 17 bases between. CDR3: CASSPPGLRGQETQYF. DNA for the CDR3: TGTGCCAGCAGCCCCCCGGGGTTGAGGGGCCAAGAGACCCAGTACTTC.

This clonotype came up many times. The J gene is TRBJ1-1, the V gene TRBV20-1, with D hard to call. The length of the CDR3 is 15 residues. CDR1 and CDR2 from the germline V gene are DFQATT and SNEGSKA (reference sequence). V was shortened by 0 bases and J by 4 bases, with 15 bases between the two germline ends. In DNA, the CDR3 is TGCAGTGCTAGAGATCATATGGGTAAGGGCACTGAAGCTTTCTTT. This codes for CSARDHMGKGTEAFF.

This clonotype appeared many times. The chain carries TRBV12-3 or TRBV12-4 and TRBJ1-2; 8 bases line up with TRBD1. V lost 2 bases and J lost 4; bases outside the gene matches: 6. The CDR3 has 15 residues. The CDR3 bases are TGTGCCAGCAGTTTAAACCCAGGGGGCCTCTATGGCTACACCTTC. This gives the protein CASSLNPGGLYGYTF.

V and J are TRBV28 and TRBJ2-7; TRBD1 matches at 7 bases. The length of the CDR3 is 15 residues. Germline lookup yields CDR1 MDHEN and CDR2 SYDVKM. With V trimmed by 3 bases and J by 0 bases, 5 bases remained unmatched. The CDR3 reads CASSLLRDSSYEQYF. CDR3 coding DNA: TGTGCCAGCAGTTTGCTCCGGGACAGCTCCTACGAGCAGTACTTC.

The chain links TRBV3-1 to TRBJ2-2; 7 bases fit TRBD1. Losses at the gene ends were 1 base for V and 7 bases for J; bases not matched to a gene: 6. The CDR3 has 15 amino acids. The germline gives CDR1 LGHDT, CDR2 YNNKEL (reference sequence). The CDR3 protein is CASSQGQTGYGELFF. Here the CDR3 DNA reads TGTGCCAGCAGCCAAGGACAGACAGGGTACGGGGAGCTGTTTTTT.

This clonotype has ten or more counts. The chain employs TRBV4-3 and TRBJ2-3; D call uncertain. CDR1 LGHNA and CDR2 YSLEER come from the germline V gene. V dropped 0 bases and J dropped 2 bases, with 9 bases sitting between them. The CDR3 consists of 15 residues. In nucleotides, the CDR3 is TGCGCCAGCAGCCAAGAAGGGAAAGACACAGATACGCAGTATTTT. It encodes CASSQEGKDTDTQYF.

The chain recombines TRBV19 with TRBJ2-6; D gene unclear. This CDR3 region has 14 residues. V was clipped by 7 bases and J by 1 base, with 8 bases between them. The germline CDR1 and CDR2 sequences are LNHDA and SQIVND (reference sequence). CDR3 sequence (DNA): TGTGCCAGTACCGAGGAATCTGGGGCCAACGTCCTGACTTTC. Amino acid sequence: CASTEESGANVLTF.

This clonotype was detected only a few times. The chain is built from TRBV6-6 and TRBJ2-1, with D possibly being TRBD2 (5 bases). V lost 4 bases and J lost 7, with 8 bases in between. Per germline, CDR1 MNHNY and CDR2 SVGAGI (reference sequence). The CDR3 is 12 amino acids. CDR3 protein: CASSSGGNEQFF. CDR3 DNA sequence: TGTGCCAGCAGTTCGGGCGGGAATGAGCAGTTCTTC.

In its sample, this clonotype was seen many times. The DNA of the CDR3 is TGTGCCAGCAGCCCCTGGGCGGAACAAGAGACCCAGTACTTC. Encoded protein: CASSPWAEQETQYF. The chain is built from TRBV12-3 or TRBV12-4 and TRBJ2-5, with D uncertain. This CDR3 spans 14 amino acids. V was cut by 6 bases and J by 2 bases, with 13 bases left in between.

A few counts support this clonotype. The chain is built from TRBV11-3 and TRBJ2-3; no definite D call. The CDR3 loop spans 13 amino acids. CDR1 SGHNT and CDR2 YENEEA come from the germline V gene. V gave up 0 bases and J gave up 3 bases, with 4 bases separating them. This CDR3 is CASSLDGTDTQYF. CDR3 DNA: TGTGCCAGCAGCTTAGACGGGACAGATACGCAGTATTTT.

This clonotype has a count of ten or more. The V call is TRBV5-1, the J call TRBJ2-7; 7 bases agree with TRBD1. Looked up from germline, CDR1 is SGHRS and CDR2 is YFSETQ. V lost 4 bases, J lost 5 bases, and 24 bases stayed unmatched. This CDR3 contains 19 residues. CDR3 sequence reads: CASSEMPTYPRGQVHEQYF. In DNA, the CDR3 is TGCGCCAGCAGCGAAATGCCCACTTACCCTCGCGGACAGGTCCACGAGCAGTACTTC.

This clonotype was seen at least ten times. The V and J genes are TRBV24-1 and TRBJ2-1; D may be TRBD2 (6 bases). The CDR3 sequence is 16 residues long. Germline CDR1 is KGHDR and CDR2 is SFDVKD. Trimming took 1 base from V and 4 from J, leaving 13 bases between them. CDR3 sequence: CATSDLSSGPYNEQFF. CDR3 DNA sequence: TGTGCCACCAGTGATTTATCCAGCGGGCCGTACAATGAGCAGTTCTTC.